Each of the 20 T cell receptor beta chains below was sequenced from the same sample in a study of a mutant IDH1 vaccine in newly diagnosed glioma. The method was immunoSEQ multiplex PCR; TCRdb's version includes in-frame clones alone and lacks a portion of them. The sample records tens of thousands of clones, 65% to 90% being singletons. Their antigens are not known. As to time point: week 5, during vaccination. Every vaccination contained 300 ug of the mutant IDH1 20-mer peptide and was paired with topical imiquimod. The sample in question was PBMCs, obtained from a glioma patient whose treatment included an IDH1 peptide vaccine. Source of these receptors: a young woman with glioma. Some clones in this sample may be carry-over from other donors' samples.

The rearrangement links TRBV14 to TRBJ2-5, with D perhaps matching TRBD2 (6 bases). With 6 bases removed from V and 5 bases from J, the gap between germline ends came to 13 bases. Looked up from germline, CDR1 is SGHDN and CDR2 is FVKESK. This CDR3 has 13 amino acids. The CDR3 sequence is CASRHGGWETQYF. The CDR3 DNA follows: TGTGCCAGCAGACACGGGGGTTGGGAGACCCAGTACTTC. The whole variable domain, remainder taken from reference TRBV14 and TRBJ2-5, is EAGVTQFPSHSVIEKGQTVTLRCDPISGHDNLYWYRRVMGKEIKFLLHFVKESKQDESGMPNNRFLAERTGGTYSTLKVQPAELEDSGVYFCASRHGGWETQYFGPGTRLLVL.

This sequence joins TRBV4-3 and TRBJ2-2; TRBD2 is a possible D gene (6 bases). V was trimmed by 6 bases and J by 13 bases, leaving 27 bases between them. There are 16 residues in the CDR3. Germline V gene lookup returns CDR1 LGHNA and CDR2 YSLEER. DNA for the CDR3: TGCGCCAGCAGACCATCAAGGGATTCGAACACCGGGAGGCTGTTTTTT. Translation: CASRPSRDSNTGRLFF.

J is TRBJ2-3 and V is TRBV27; D is ambiguous. This CDR3 region has 11 residues. Between the trimmed V and J ends, which lost 2 bases and 6 bases, there was a span of 3 bases. Germline CDR1 MNHEY, CDR2 SMNVEV (reference sequence). The CDR3 sequence is CASSLGDTQYF. In DNA, the CDR3 is TGTGCCAGCAGTTTAGGGGATACGCAGTATTTT.

This clone was counted a single time. The chain is built from TRBV19 and TRBJ2-1; D gene unclear. The length of the CDR3 is 15 residues. Germline V CDR1 and CDR2: LNHDA, SQIVND (reference sequence). V was clipped by 6 bases and J by 2 bases, with 14 bases between them. The DNA for the CDR3 is TGTGCCAGTAGCATGGACCGGAGCGCCTACAATGAGCAGTTCTTC. It translates to CASSMDRSAYNEQFF.

V and J are TRBV30 and TRBJ2-1, with 11 bases identical to TRBD1. CDR1 is GTSNPN and CDR2 is SVGIG in the germline V gene (reference sequence). The CDR3 runs to 15 residues. The V and J ends lost 1 base and 6 bases, in that order; junction bases with no gene match: 5. As DNA, the CDR3 is TGTGCCTGGAGTGGGGACAGGGGGATGGGCAATGAGCAGTTCTTC. Protein: CAWSGDRGMGNEQFF. The full variable domain, its missing parts supplied by reference TRBV30 and TRBJ2-1, is SQTIHQWPATLVQPVGSPLSLECTVEGTSNPNLYWYRQAAGRGLQLLFYSVGIGQISSEVPQNLSASRPQDRQFILSSKKLLLSDSGFYLCAWSGDRGMGNEQFFGPGTRLTVL.

This clone was picked up one time. At one of its ends the junction is not consistent with the germline gene, which may arise from a read error. V usage is TRBV7-7 and J usage is TRBJ2-4; D is perhaps TRBD1 (7 bases). There are 20 residues in the CDR3. In germline, CDR1 is SSHAT, CDR2 FNYEAQ (reference sequence). This CDR3 is CASSLGFRGGQGGTKNIQYF. The CDR3 DNA follows: TGTGCTAGCAGCTTAGGATTTCGGGGCGGCCAGGGGGGAACCAAAAACATTCAGTACTTC.

The chain joins TRBV5-1 to TRBJ2-1, with D perhaps matching TRBD2 (5 bases). Looked up from germline, CDR1 is SGHRS and CDR2 is YFSETQ. The CDR3 is made up of 13 amino acids. V lost 9 bases and J 9 bases, leaving 19 bases between the germline ends. The CDR3 is CATSVAQRAEQFF. The DNA for the CDR3 is TGCGCCACCTCGGTAGCCCAGAGGGCTGAGCAGTTCTTC. Combining the CDR3 with reference TRBV5-1 and TRBJ2-1 gives the whole variable domain KAGVTQTPRYLIKTRGQQVTLSCSPISGHRSVSWYQQTPGQGLQFLFEYFSETQRNKGNFPGRFSGRQFSNSRSEMNVSTLELGDSALYLCATSVAQRAEQFFGPGTRLTVL.

The chain employs TRBV5-5 and TRBJ1-2, with 8 bases identical to TRBD1. CDR1 is SGHKS and CDR2 is YYEKEE in the germline V gene (reference sequence). V gave up 4 bases and J gave up 4 bases; unmatched junction bases: 9. This CDR3 has 15 amino acids. Written as DNA, the CDR3 is TGTGCCAGCAGCATCGGACAGGGAAAGGCCTATGGCTACACCTTC. It specifies CASSIGQGKAYGYTF.

The chain carries TRBV18 and TRBJ1-1, with 8 bases that match TRBD1. This CDR3 has 13 residues. V lost 4 bases to trimming and J lost 3 bases; unmatched junction nucleotides: 1. The germline V gene has CDR1 KGHSH and CDR2 LQKENI. The CDR3 nucleotides are TGTGCCAGCTCACGGACAGGGTACACTGAAGCTTTCTTT. It encodes CASSRTGYTEAFF. Together with reference TRBV18 and TRBJ1-1, the CDR3 gives the full variable domain: NAGVMQNPRHLVRRRGQEARLRCSPMKGHSHVYWYRQLPEEGLKFMVYLQKENIIDESGMPKERFSAEFPKEGPSILRIQQVVRGDSAAYFCASSRTGYTEAFFGQGTRLTVV.

The chain joins TRBV7-9 to TRBJ2-7; D uncertain. The V and J ends lost 3 bases and 3 bases respectively, with 6 bases between them. The CDR3 sequence is 12 residues long. The germline CDR1 and CDR2 sequences are SEHNR and FQNEAQ (reference sequence). CDR3 coding DNA: TGTGCCAGCAGCTTGGGTTACTACGAGCAGTACTTC. This codes for CASSLGYYEQYF.

In its sample, this clone was seen once. The chain combines TRBV10-3 with TRBJ2-5; 10 bases agree with TRBD2. The CDR3 totals 21 residues. CDR1 and CDR2 from the germline V gene are ENHRY and SYGVKD. The V gene end was trimmed by 0 bases and the J gene end by 4 bases; junction bases not matched to a gene: 20. Written as DNA, the CDR3 is TGTGCCATCAGTGAGTCTGGCCTCGTGGGAGCGGGGGGGCCTCCGGGAGAGACCCAGTACTTC. Its translation is CAISESGLVGAGGPPGETQYF.

The chain joins TRBV9 to TRBJ2-2; weak D call: TRBD1 (5 bases). V lost 4 bases and J 7 bases, leaving 8 bases between the germline ends. This CDR3 has 12 residues. CDR1 is SGDLS and CDR2 is YYNGEE in the germline V gene. The CDR3 DNA sequence: TGTGCCAGCAGCCTAAGGGGCGGGGAGCTGTTTTTT. It specifies CASSLRGGELFF.

In DNA, the CDR3 is TGTGCCAGTAAATCAGGGGGCCACGAGCAGTACTTC. The encoded protein is CASKSGGHEQYF. This chain links TRBV19 with TRBJ2-7, with 8 positions matching TRBD1. This CDR3 region has 12 residues. Germline V gene lookup returns CDR1 LNHDA and CDR2 SQIVND (reference sequence). V shed 7 bases and J 5 bases; nucleotides not matched to a gene: 4.

This clone turned up a few times. The chain's CDR3 is CASSNQGGGEGDTQYF. CDR3 DNA: TGTGCCAGTAGTAATCAGGGAGGGGGTGAGGGAGATACGCAGTATTTT. The J gene is TRBJ2-3, the V gene TRBV19; D possibly corresponds to TRBD2 (7 bases). CDR3 length: 16 amino acids. V dropped 4 bases and J dropped 5 bases, with 19 bases sitting between them. Germline lookup yields CDR1 LNHDA and CDR2 SQIVND (reference sequence).

The V gene is TRBV2, the J gene TRBJ1-4; D ambiguous. This CDR3 contains 12 residues. V lost 6 bases to trimming and J lost 7 bases, with 9 bases between them. Germline CDR1 and CDR2: SNHLY and FYNNEI. CDR3 DNA: TGTGCCAGCAGGGGGTTCGGTGAAAAACTGTTTTTT. This sequence encodes CASRGFGEKLFF.

The chain combines TRBV25-1 with TRBJ1-1; D gene ambiguous. CDR1 and CDR2 (germline): MGHDK, SYGVNS. V was trimmed by 2 bases and J by 2 bases, leaving 12 bases between them. The CDR3 has 15 residues. The CDR3 here is CASSELGTANTEAFF. In nucleotides, the CDR3 is TGTGCCAGCAGTGAACTCGGAACAGCTAACACTGAAGCTTTCTTT.

The CDR3 loop reads CASSEGQPYEQYF. CDR3 nucleotides: TGTGCCAGCAGTGAGGGACAGCCCTACGAGCAGTACTTC. J is TRBJ2-7 and V is TRBV6-5, with 7 nucleotides matching TRBD1. J was trimmed by 2 bases and V by 5 bases; bases with no gene match: 3. Germline V gene lookup returns CDR1 MNHEY and CDR2 SVGAGI. The CDR3 is 13 residues long.

CDR3 coding DNA: TGCGCCAGCAGCTTGTATGGGGAAGCTTTCTTT. This translates into CASSLYGEAFF. The chain combines TRBV5-1 with TRBJ1-1; D call uncertain. The germline gives CDR1 SGHRS, CDR2 YFSETQ. V lost 1 base to trimming and J lost 8 bases, with 6 bases between them. This CDR3 is 11 amino acids long.

The V and J genes are TRBV15 and TRBJ1-4; 7 nucleotides line up with TRBD1. The V segment lost 3 bases and the J segment 7 bases; nucleotides outside the gene matches: 8. Germline loops: CDR1 LNHNV, CDR2 YYDKDF (reference sequence). The CDR3 covers 15 residues. The CDR3 here is CATSSRDRRGEKLFF. Written as DNA, the CDR3 is TGTGCCACCAGCAGTCGGGACAGACGGGGTGAAAAACTGTTTTTT.

The rearrangement joins TRBV12-5 to TRBJ2-1; TRBD2 agrees at 8 bases. Trimming took 8 bases from V and 9 from J; bases not matched to a gene: 15. Germline CDR1 LGHNT, CDR2 FRNRAP. This CDR3 has 15 residues. The CDR3 DNA reads as TGTGCTAGTATTAATTCGGGGGGGATAAAAAGTGAGCAGTTCTTC. Protein: CASINSGGIKSEQFF.